Included here is one T cell receptor (beta chain) sequence, with context. Extracted from the samples, RNA was reverse transcribed into cDNA to serve as the sequencing template. Profiling relied on immunoSEQ multiplex PCR, and the TCRdb table lists in-frame clones only, not all of them. The sample consists of roughly 200,000 clones, 50% to 70% of them appearing once. The data stem from a study of CD8+ T cells in alopecia areata. Trimming took off 2 bases at V and 0 bases at J, with 8 bases between the two ends. The germline V gene encodes CDR1 SGHRS and CDR2 YFSETQ. This CDR3 region has 14 residues. The genes are TRBV5-1 and TRBJ2-5; D is unresolved. This receptor was taken from a human donor with alopecia areata. Here the sequenced sample was CD4+ T cells sorted from blood, taken at week 0. In nucleotides, the CDR3 is TGCGCCAGCAGCTTACAAACAGACCAAGAGACCCAGTACTTC. Protein product: CASSLQTDQETQYF.